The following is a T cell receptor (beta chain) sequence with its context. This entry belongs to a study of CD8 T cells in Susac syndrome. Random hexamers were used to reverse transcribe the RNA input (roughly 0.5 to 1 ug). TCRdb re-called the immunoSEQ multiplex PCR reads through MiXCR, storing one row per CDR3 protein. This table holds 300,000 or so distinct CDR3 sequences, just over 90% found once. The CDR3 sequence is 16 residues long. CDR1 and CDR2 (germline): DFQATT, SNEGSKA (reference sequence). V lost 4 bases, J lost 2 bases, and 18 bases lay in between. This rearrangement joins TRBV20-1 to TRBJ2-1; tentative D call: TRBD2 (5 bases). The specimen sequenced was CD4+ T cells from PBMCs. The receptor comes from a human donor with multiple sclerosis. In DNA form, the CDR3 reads TGCAGTGCTACCCCCCTAAGTAGCGCCACCTACAATGAGCAGTTCTTC. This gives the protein CSATPLSSATYNEQFF.